This TCR beta chain comes out of a study of T cell repertoires in cytomegalovirus infection. Across the whole study: Peptides in the study included HLA-C-restricted and HLA-B-restricted CMV epitopes. An indication of both CMV infection and matching HLA type came from public TCR beta signatures. General study findings and limits: The ex vivo response was dominated by HLA-C-restricted CMV-specific TCR beta clonotypes.

V lost 3 bases, J lost 2 bases, and 14 bases lay in between. CDR1 and CDR2 (germline): MDHEN, SYDVKM. CDR3 length equals 15 residues. Each CDR3 protein is one row after TCRdb ran MiXCR on the reads. The repertoire has about 220,000 distinct CDR3 sequences, approximately 38% of them found once; the top ten carry roughly three fifths. In regard to this clonotype: Its antigen is not identified.

The clonotype was recovered from a human donor in good health (CMV status not recorded). Some clones in this sample may be carry-over from other donors' samples. This chain links TRBV28 with TRBJ2-7, with D possibly TRBD1 on 6 matching bases. Here the sequenced sample was CD8+ T cells from cultured PBMCs, taken from culture after CMV antigen stimulation. The CDR3 reads CASSLGARDPYEQYF. The DNA for the CDR3 is TGTGCCAGCAGTTTGGGGGCCAGGGACCCCTACGAGCAGTACTTC.